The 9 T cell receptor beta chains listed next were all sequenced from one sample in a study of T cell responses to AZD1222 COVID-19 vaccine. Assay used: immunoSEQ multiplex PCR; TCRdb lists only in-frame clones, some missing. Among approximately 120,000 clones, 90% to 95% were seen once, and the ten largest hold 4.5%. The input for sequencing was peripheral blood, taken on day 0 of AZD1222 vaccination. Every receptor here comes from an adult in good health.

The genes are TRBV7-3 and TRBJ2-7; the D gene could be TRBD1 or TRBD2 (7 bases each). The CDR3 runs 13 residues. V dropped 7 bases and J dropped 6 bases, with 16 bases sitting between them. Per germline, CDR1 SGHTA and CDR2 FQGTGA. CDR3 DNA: TGTGCCAGCAACCAGGGGGGGTTAGGCGAGCAGTACTTC. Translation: CASNQGGLGEQYF.

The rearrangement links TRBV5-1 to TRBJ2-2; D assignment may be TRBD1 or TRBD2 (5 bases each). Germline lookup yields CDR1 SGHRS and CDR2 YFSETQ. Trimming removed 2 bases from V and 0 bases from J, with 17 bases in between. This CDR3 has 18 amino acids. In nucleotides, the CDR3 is TGCGCCAGCAGCTTCCGGGACCCCCAGTTCGCGAACACCGGGGAGCTGTTTTTT. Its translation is CASSFRDPQFANTGELFF. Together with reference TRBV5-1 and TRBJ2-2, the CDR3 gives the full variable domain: KAGVTQTPRYLIKTRGQQVTLSCSPISGHRSVSWYQQTPGQGLQFLFEYFSETQRNKGNFPGRFSGRQFSNSRSEMNVSTLELGDSALYLCASSFRDPQFANTGELFFGEGSRLTVL.

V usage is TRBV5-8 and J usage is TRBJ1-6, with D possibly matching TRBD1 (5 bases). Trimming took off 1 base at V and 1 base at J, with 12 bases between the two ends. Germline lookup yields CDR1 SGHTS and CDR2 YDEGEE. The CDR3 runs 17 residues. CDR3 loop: CASSLRGRGSYNSPLHF. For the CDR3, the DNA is TGTGCCAGCAGCTTGAGGGGTAGGGGATCCTATAATTCACCCCTCCACTTT.

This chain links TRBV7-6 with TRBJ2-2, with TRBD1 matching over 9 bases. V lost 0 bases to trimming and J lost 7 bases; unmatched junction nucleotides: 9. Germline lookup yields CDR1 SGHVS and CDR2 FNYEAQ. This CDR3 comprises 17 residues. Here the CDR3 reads CASSLARGTGKIGELFF. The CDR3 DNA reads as TGTGCCAGCAGCTTAGCGAGGGGGACAGGGAAGATCGGGGAGCTGTTTTTT.

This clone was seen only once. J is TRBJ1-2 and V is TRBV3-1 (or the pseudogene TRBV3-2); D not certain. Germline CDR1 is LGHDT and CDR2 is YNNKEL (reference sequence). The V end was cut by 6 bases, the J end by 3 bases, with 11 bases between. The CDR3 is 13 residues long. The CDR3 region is CASSRTVYYGYTF. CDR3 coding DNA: TGTGCCAGCAGTCGGACCGTTTACTATGGCTACACCTTC.

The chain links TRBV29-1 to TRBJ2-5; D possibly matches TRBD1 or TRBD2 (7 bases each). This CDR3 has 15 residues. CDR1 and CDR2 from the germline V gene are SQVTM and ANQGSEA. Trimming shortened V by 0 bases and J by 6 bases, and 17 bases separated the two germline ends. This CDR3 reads CSVEERGLSGKTQYF. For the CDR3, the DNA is TGCAGCGTTGAAGAGAGGGGGCTCAGCGGGAAGACCCAGTACTTC.

The DNA for the CDR3 is TGTGCCAGCAGGAGGATTAATGAAAAACTGTTTTTT. This sequence encodes CASRRINEKLFF. V gene TRBV6-5 combines with J gene TRBJ1-4; the D is unclear. The germline V gene has CDR1 MNHEY and CDR2 SVGAGI. Trimming shortened V by 6 bases and J by 4 bases, and 6 bases separated the two germline ends. This CDR3 region has 12 residues.

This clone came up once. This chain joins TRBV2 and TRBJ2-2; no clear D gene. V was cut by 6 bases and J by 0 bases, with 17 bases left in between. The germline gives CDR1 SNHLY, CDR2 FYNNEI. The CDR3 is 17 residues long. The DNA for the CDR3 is TGTGCCAGCAGGTCCCCCCTGGCCAGAGCGAACACCGGGGAGCTGTTTTTT. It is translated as CASRSPLARANTGELFF.

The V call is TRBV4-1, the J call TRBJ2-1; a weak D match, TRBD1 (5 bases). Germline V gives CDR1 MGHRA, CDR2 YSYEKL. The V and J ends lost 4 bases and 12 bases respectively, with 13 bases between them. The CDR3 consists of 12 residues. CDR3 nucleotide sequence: TGCGCCAGCAGCCCTGGCAGGGCTCGGCAGTTCTTC. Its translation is CASSPGRARQFF.